This TCR beta chain is from a study of OX40 agonist ivuxolimab in advanced cancers. The assay was immunoSEQ multiplex PCR, and TCRdb's table has in-frame clones only and misses some. The data show 100,000 or so clones, with approximately 90% seen just once and about 0.31% held by the top ten. Germline-derived CDR1 and CDR2 are KGHSH and LQKENI. The CDR3 loop spans 15 amino acids. Trimming shortened V by 1 base and J by 1 base, and 10 bases separated the two germline ends. Material: CD4+ or CD8+ T cells sorted from blood, obtained in a trial of the OX40 agonist ivuxolimab. The chain is built from TRBV18 and TRBJ1-1; perhaps TRBD1 as D (5 bases). The clonotype comes from an adult with an advanced solid tumor such as melanoma, head and neck, liver or kidney cancer. CDR3 protein: CASSPLQGENTEAFF. CDR3 nucleotides: TGTGCCAGCTCACCACTCCAGGGTGAGAACACTGAAGCTTTCTTT. Filled out from reference TRBV18 and TRBJ1-1, the complete variable domain reads NAGVMQNPRHLVRRRGQEARLRCSPMKGHSHVYWYRQLPEEGLKFMVYLQKENIIDESGMPKERFSAEFPKEGPSILRIQQVVRGDSAAYFCASSPLQGENTEAFFGQGTRLTVV.